These 30 T cell receptor beta chains originate from one sample sequenced in a study of PD-1 blockade in classical Hodgkin lymphoma. The assay was immunoSEQ multiplex PCR, and TCRdb's table has in-frame clones only and misses some. The table lists tens of thousands of clones, more than 60% of them singletons. Every patient relapsed after autologous stem cell transplantation, and brentuximab vedotin exposure varied. The sample here was peripheral blood mononuclear cells (PBMCs), taken before the second cycle of nivolumab. These receptors came from a human donor with classical Hodgkin lymphoma.

By frequency in the sample, this clone is medium-sized. This chain joins TRBV19 and TRBJ2-1; a possible D gene is TRBD2 (6 bases). Germline V CDR1 and CDR2: LNHDA, SQIVND (reference sequence). Trimming shortened V by 4 bases and J by 2 bases, and 6 bases separated the two germline ends. The CDR3 contains 13 residues. Here the CDR3 DNA reads TGTGCCAGTAGTAGCGGGGCCTACAATGAGCAGTTCTTC. The encoded protein is CASSSGAYNEQFF.

This chain uses TRBV13 with TRBJ2-3, with TRBD2 matching over 14 bases. The CDR3 length is 17 residues. Germline V lookup: CDR1 PRHDT, CDR2 FYEKMQ (reference sequence). V trimming: 5 bases; J trimming: 0 bases; junction bases outside the gene matches: 4. CDR3 DNA sequence: TGTGCCAGCAGCCTACGACTAGCGGGGGGGAGCACAGATACGCAGTATTTT. This codes for CASSLRLAGGSTDTQYF.

The V and J genes are TRBV2 and TRBJ1-3, with a weak D call TRBD1 (6 bases). Trimming left V 6 bases short and J 2 bases short, with 14 bases between. Germline V gives CDR1 SNHLY, CDR2 FYNNEI. The CDR3 contains 15 residues. In DNA, the CDR3 is TGTGCCAGCAGCAATGGGGGCTTCGCTGGAAACACCATATATTTT. It encodes CASSNGGFAGNTIYF.

J is TRBJ1-2 and V is TRBV2; D unresolved. V was clipped by 11 bases and J by 2 bases, with 12 bases between them. There are 12 residues in the CDR3. Germline V CDR1 and CDR2: SNHLY, FYNNEI. For the CDR3, the DNA is TGTGCCGTGGCAGGATCAAACTATGGCTACACCTTC. It translates to CAVAGSNYGYTF.

This chain joins TRBV29-1 and TRBJ1-1; 7 nucleotides line up with TRBD1. Trimming removed 6 bases from V and 1 base from J; junction bases left unmatched: 5. Germline-derived CDR1 and CDR2 are SQVTM and ANQGSEA. This CDR3 spans 13 amino acids. CDR3 sequence: CSVTQGTNTEAFF. CDR3 nucleotides: TGCAGCGTAACACAGGGGACGAACACTGAAGCTTTCTTT.

The gene calls are TRBV6-6 and TRBJ2-3; the match to TRBD1 covers 7 bases. The germline CDR1 and CDR2 sequences are MNHNY and SVGAGI (reference sequence). Losses at the gene ends were 5 bases for V and 8 bases for J; bases not matched to a gene: 10. CDR3 size: 14 residues. The CDR3 protein is CASSQDRRQGTQYF. DNA of the CDR3: TGTGCCAGCAGTCAGGATCGACGACAGGGTACGCAGTATTTT.

CDR3 DNA sequence: TGTGCCAGCAGTCCGACGTTAGGCTACGAGCAGTACGTC. Its protein is CASSPTLGYEQYV. V is TRBV28 and J is TRBJ2-7; D uncertain. The CDR3 runs to 13 residues. Germline CDR1 reads MDHEN; CDR2 reads SYDVKM. V lost 5 bases to trimming and J lost 3 bases, with 11 bases between them.

The V call is TRBV28, the J call TRBJ1-2; D is unresolved. Looked up from germline, CDR1 is MDHEN and CDR2 is SYDVKM. This CDR3 comprises 15 residues. The V end was cut by 6 bases, the J end by 4 bases, with 18 bases between. CDR3 in amino acids: CASRPAIGGGYGYTF. DNA for the CDR3: TGTGCCAGCAGACCCGCGATAGGTGGTGGCTATGGCTACACCTTC.

This chain links TRBV7-8 with TRBJ1-2, with D unresolved. V lost 1 base and J 0 bases, leaving 12 bases between the germline ends. This CDR3 contains 16 residues. In germline, CDR1 is SGHVS, CDR2 FQNEAQ. The CDR3 DNA sequence: TGTGCCAGCAGCTTAGGCCGGGTTCAAGCTAACTATGGCTACACCTTC. It specifies CASSLGRVQANYGYTF. Complete variable domain (other parts from reference TRBV7-8 and TRBJ1-2): GAGVSQSPRYKVAKRGQDVALRCDPISGHVSLFWYQQALGQGPEFLTYFQNEAQLDKSGLPSDRFFAERPEGSVSTLKIQRTQQEDSAVYLCASSLGRVQANYGYTFGSGTRLTVV.

This clone showed up just a few times. V usage is TRBV5-1 and J usage is TRBJ2-5; 10 positions agree with TRBD2. The CDR3 is 17 residues long. The germline V gene has CDR1 SGHRS and CDR2 YFSETQ. V shed 0 bases, J shed 1 base, and the junction held 6 bases outside the gene matches. CDR3 residues: CASSLGLSGGIQETQYF. In DNA form, the CDR3 reads TGCGCCAGCAGCTTGGGACTTAGCGGGGGGATCCAAGAGACCCAGTACTTC. The full variable domain, completed using reference TRBV5-1 and TRBJ2-5, is KAGVTQTPRYLIKTRGQQVTLSCSPISGHRSVSWYQQTPGQGLQFLFEYFSETQRNKGNFPGRFSGRQFSNSRSEMNVSTLELGDSALYLCASSLGLSGGIQETQYFGPGTRLLVL.

The chain has TRBV10-2 and TRBJ2-3; TRBD2 agrees at 10 bases. The CDR3 is made up of 15 amino acids. The V segment lost 4 bases and the J segment 6 bases; nucleotides outside the gene matches: 7. Germline V gene data show CDR1 as WSHSY and CDR2 as SAAADI. The CDR3, as DNA: TGCGCCAGCAGTGCGCTTCTAGCGGGGGCCGATACGCAGTATTTT. Its protein product is CASSALLAGADTQYF.

This clone has a handful of counts. The chain carries TRBV30 and TRBJ2-5, with a possible D match to TRBD2 (6 bases). The CDR3 runs to 12 residues. The germline CDR1 and CDR2 sequences are GTSNPN and SVGIG (reference sequence). The V end lost 1 base, the J end lost 3 bases, and 6 bases lay between the germline ends. For the CDR3, the DNA is TGTGCCTGGAGTGGGACTAAAGAGACCCAGTACTTC. Protein product: CAWSGTKETQYF. The whole variable domain, filled in from reference TRBV30 and TRBJ2-5, reads SQTIHQWPATLVQPVGSPLSLECTVEGTSNPNLYWYRQAAGRGLQLLFYSVGIGQISSEVPQNLSASRPQDRQFILSSKKLLLSDSGFYLCAWSGTKETQYFGPGTRLLVL.

The genes are TRBV18 and TRBJ1-1; D gene uncertain. Germline CDR1 reads KGHSH; CDR2 reads LQKENI. With 4 bases removed from V and 5 bases from J, the gap between germline ends came to 14 bases. This CDR3 contains 14 residues. The CDR3 nucleotides read TGTGCCAGCTCACAGCAGGTTGGGGATACTGAAGCTTTCTTT. It specifies CASSQQVGDTEAFF.

The chain recombines TRBV7-2 with TRBJ1-1; D is perhaps TRBD1 (5 bases). The germline gives CDR1 SGHTA, CDR2 FQGNSA. This CDR3 has 11 residues. Trimming removed 8 bases at V and 5 bases at J, with 9 bases between. CDR3 sequence reads: CASGGTTEAFF. The CDR3, as DNA: TGTGCCAGCGGGGGAACGACTGAAGCTTTCTTT. The complete variable domain, with remaining parts taken from reference TRBV7-2 and TRBJ1-1, reads GAGVSQSPSNKVTEKGKDVELRCDPISGHTALYWYRQSLGQGLEFLIYFQGNSAPDKSGLPSDRFSAERTGGSVSTLTIQRTQQEDSAVYLCASGGTTEAFFGQGTRLTVV.

J is TRBJ2-3 and V is TRBV29-1; D might be TRBD1 or TRBD2, each matching 5 bases. The CDR3 is made up of 13 amino acids. CDR1 and CDR2 (germline): SQVTM, ANQGSEA. V was shortened by 7 bases and J by 3 bases, with 14 bases between the two germline ends. The DNA for the CDR3 is TGCAGCGGGGGGATCCGCGGGACAGATACGCAGTATTTT. This gives the protein CSGGIRGTDTQYF.

The count of this clone is one. The genes are TRBV4-1 and TRBJ2-5; the D gene is possibly TRBD2 (6 bases). The better agreement between TRBJ2-7 and the DNA end casts doubt on the J call. Germline V gene sequence: CDR1 MGHRA, CDR2 YSYEKL. The CDR3 sequence is 15 residues long. The CDR3: CASSQVPGLPYEQYF. In DNA, the CDR3 is TGCGCCAGCAGCCAAGTACCGGGACTTCCCTACGAGCAGTACTTC.

The rearrangement links TRBV4-2 to TRBJ1-1; D ambiguous. This CDR3 region has 14 residues. Germline CDR1 is LGHNA and CDR2 is YNFKEQ. V lost 4 bases and J 1 base, leaving 10 bases between the germline ends. The chain's CDR3 is CASSPEDTNTEAFF. CDR3 nucleotides: TGTGCCAGCAGCCCAGAAGACACGAACACTGAAGCTTTCTTT.

This rearrangement joins TRBV7-9 to TRBJ1-1; 7 positions agree with TRBD1. Losses at the gene ends were 2 bases for V and 1 base for J; bases not matched to a gene: 4. Germline V gene data show CDR1 as SEHNR and CDR2 as FQNEAQ (reference sequence). CDR3 length: 15 amino acids. The CDR3 DNA reads as TGTGCCAGCAGCTTATACCCAGGGGGGAACACTGAAGCTTTCTTT. It codes for CASSLYPGGNTEAFF.

This clone is termed large (0.1 to 1%). The chain couples TRBV4-2 to TRBJ1-5; D gene unclear. CDR1 is LGHNA, CDR2 YNFKEQ, per germline. Deletions cut 4 bases from V and 0 bases from J, with 10 bases between. CDR3 size: 15 residues. The CDR3 DNA reads TGTGCCAGCAGCCCAAAGAGTTATAGCAATCAGCCCCAGCATTTT. Protein product: CASSPKSYSNQPQHF.

This clone was recorded only once. The gene calls are TRBV5-6 and TRBJ1-5; a possible D gene is TRBD1 (6 bases). The germline V gene encodes CDR1 SGHDT and CDR2 YYEEEE. The CDR3 loop spans 15 amino acids. With 4 bases removed from V and 6 bases from J, the gap between germline ends came to 17 bases. The CDR3 coding sequence is TGTGCCAGCAGCCTGGGGGGGGGCGCGGGTCAGCCCCAGCATTTT. Translation gives CASSLGGGAGQPQHF. The entire variable domain, with the rest obtained from reference TRBV5-6 and TRBJ1-5, is as follows: DAGVTQSPTHLIKTRGQQVTLRCSPKSGHDTVSWYQQALGQGPQFIFQYYEEEERQRGNFPDRFSGHQFPNYSSELNVNALLLGDSALYLCASSLGGGAGQPQHFGDGTRLSIL.

The chain recombines TRBV29-1 with TRBJ1-1; possible D gene TRBD1, 5 bases. Deletions cut 4 bases from V and 1 base from J, with 13 bases between. This CDR3 has 14 residues. Germline lookup yields CDR1 SQVTM and CDR2 ANQGSEA. This CDR3 is CSVAFRGANTEAFF. In nucleotides, the CDR3 is TGCAGCGTTGCGTTCCGGGGCGCGAACACTGAAGCTTTCTTT.

V usage is TRBV11-2 and J usage is TRBJ2-1; possibly TRBD1 for D (6 bases). V was shortened by 5 bases and J by 0 bases, with 11 bases between the two germline ends. In germline, CDR1 is SGHAT, CDR2 FQNNGV. The CDR3 spans 15 residues. CDR3: CASSQQGSSYNEQFF. Written as DNA, the CDR3 is TGTGCCAGCAGCCAACAGGGCTCCTCCTACAATGAGCAGTTCTTC.

In this sample, this clone turned up a few times. The chain joins TRBV28 to TRBJ1-2; D is possibly TRBD1 (5 bases). V lost 5 bases to trimming and J lost 2 bases, with 12 bases between them. The CDR3 totals 14 residues. Germline V gives CDR1 MDHEN, CDR2 SYDVKM. The chain's CDR3 is CASSHRTLNYGYTF. CDR3 nucleotides: TGTGCCAGCAGTCACAGGACCCTAAACTATGGCTACACCTTC.

This chain uses TRBV6-1 with TRBJ2-7; maybe TRBD2 (6 bases). This CDR3 contains 14 residues. The V and J ends lost 5 bases and 5 bases respectively, with 16 bases between them. Germline V CDR1 and CDR2: MNHNS, SASEGT. In nucleotides, the CDR3 is TGTGCCAGCAGTCGCCTCGGGGGTACCCACGAGCAGTACTTC. As protein: CASSRLGGTHEQYF.

V gene TRBV28 combines with J gene TRBJ1-4; no definite D call. The CDR3 extends over 15 amino acids. V lost 3 bases to trimming and J lost 4 bases, with 12 bases between them. Germline V gene lookup returns CDR1 MDHEN and CDR2 SYDVKM. This CDR3 reads CASSFLLVVNEKLFF. The CDR3, as DNA: TGTGCCAGCAGTTTTTTATTGGTAGTTAATGAAAAACTGTTTTTT.

This chain links TRBV7-2 with TRBJ1-1; 10 bases are shared with TRBD1. The V gene end was trimmed by 4 bases and the J gene end by 8 bases; junction bases not matched to a gene: 4. In germline, CDR1 is SGHTA, CDR2 FQGNSA. This CDR3 is built from 13 residues. In DNA, the CDR3 is TGTGCCAGCAGCTCCGGACAGGGGGGGGAAGCTTTCTTT. This gives the protein CASSSGQGGEAFF.

CDR3 in DNA: TGCGCCAGCAGCTTGGAGGGACTAGCGGGGGCATTAGCCAAAAACATTCAGTACTTC. Translation: CASSLEGLAGALAKNIQYF. This chain uses TRBV5-1 with TRBJ2-4; 14 bases line up with TRBD2. CDR3 length equals 19 residues. Germline V gives CDR1 SGHRS, CDR2 YFSETQ. After removal of 0 bases from V and 0 bases from J, the junction contained 5 bases not matched to a gene.

This clone has more than one count but fewer than ten. The rearrangement uses TRBV28 and TRBJ1-1; D possibly corresponds to TRBD1 (6 bases). The length of the CDR3 is 15 residues. The germline V gene has CDR1 MDHEN and CDR2 SYDVKM. Trimming left V 7 bases short and J 1 base short, with 16 bases between. The CDR3 loop reads CASTLGGRRNTEAFF. The DNA of the CDR3 is TGTGCCAGCACCCTCGGGGGGCGTAGGAACACTGAAGCTTTCTTT.

The rearrangement joins TRBV7-9 to TRBJ1-5; 7 bases map to TRBD1. J lost 0 bases, V lost 5 bases, and 13 bases had no gene match. Per the germline V gene, CDR1 is SEHNR and CDR2 is FQNEAQ (reference sequence). This CDR3 has 18 amino acids. CDR3 loop: CASSPVGRGGRSNQPQHF. CDR3 in DNA: TGTGCCAGCAGCCCTGTCGGTCGAGGGGGCCGTAGCAATCAGCCCCAGCATTTT.

This clone was observed a handful of times. V gene TRBV6-5 combines with J gene TRBJ1-4; TRBD1 matches at 7 bases. The CDR3 is 14 amino acids. From germline, CDR1 is MNHEY and CDR2 SVGAGI. Trimming took 6 bases from V and 5 from J; bases not matched to a gene: 6. The CDR3 reads CASSRGTANEKLFF. The CDR3 bases are TGTGCCAGCAGCCGCGGGACAGCGAATGAAAAACTGTTTTTT.